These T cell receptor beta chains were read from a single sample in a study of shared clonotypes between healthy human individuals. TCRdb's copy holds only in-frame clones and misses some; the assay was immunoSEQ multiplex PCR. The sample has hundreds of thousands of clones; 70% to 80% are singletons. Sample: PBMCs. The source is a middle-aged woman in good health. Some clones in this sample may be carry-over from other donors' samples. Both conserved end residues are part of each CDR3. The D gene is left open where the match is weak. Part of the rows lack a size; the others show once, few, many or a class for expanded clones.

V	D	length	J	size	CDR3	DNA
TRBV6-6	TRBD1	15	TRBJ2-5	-	CASSRTGADQETQYF	TGTGCCAGCAGCCGGACAGGGGCCGACCAAGAGACCCAGTACTTC
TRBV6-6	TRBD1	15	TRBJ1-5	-	CASSTRQGGDQPQHF	TGTGCCAGCAGTACAAGACAGGGGGGCGATCAGCCCCAGCATTTT
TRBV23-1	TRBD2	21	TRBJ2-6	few	CASTLLREGRGEGSGANVLTF	TGCGCCAGCACCCTCCTTAGAGAGGGGCGCGGGGAGGGGTCCGGGGCCAACGTCCTGACTTTC
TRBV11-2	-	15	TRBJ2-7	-	CASSLGTPGQASEDF	TGTGCCAGCAGCTTAGGGACCCCTGGACAGGCTAGCGAGGACTTC
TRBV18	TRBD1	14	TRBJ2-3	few	CASSSRTGTDTQYF	TGTGCCAGCTCATCAAGGACAGGGACAGATACGCAGTATTTT
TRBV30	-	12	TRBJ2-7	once	CAWSAFQVEQYF	TGTGCCTGGAGTGCGTTTCAGGTCGAGCAGTACTTC
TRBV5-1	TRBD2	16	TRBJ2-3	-	CASSLAGDYSTDTQYF	TGCGCCAGCAGCTTGGCTGGGGACTACAGCACAGATACGCAGTATTTT
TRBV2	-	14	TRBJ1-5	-	CASSVTMIGQPQHF	TGTGCCAGCAGTGTGACAATGATCGGACAGCCCCAGCATTTT
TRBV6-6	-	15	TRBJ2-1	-	CASRVATSSYNEQFF	TGTGCCAGCAGGGTAGCTACCAGCTCCTACAATGAGCAGTTCTTC
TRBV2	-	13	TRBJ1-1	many	CASTTREDTEAFF	TGTGCCAGCACCACCAGGGAGGACACTGAAGCTTTCTTT
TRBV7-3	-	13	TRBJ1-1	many	CASSSEMNTEAFF	TGTGCCAGCAGCTCCGAGATGAACACTGAAGCTTTCTTT
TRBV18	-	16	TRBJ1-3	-	CASSPRDTSSGNTIYF	TGTGCCAGCTCACCCCGGGACACAAGCTCTGGAAACACCATATATTTT
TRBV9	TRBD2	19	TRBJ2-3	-	CASSVAVWPGREGTDTQYF	TGTGCCAGCAGCGTAGCCGTTTGGCCGGGGAGGGAGGGCACAGATACGCAGTATTTT
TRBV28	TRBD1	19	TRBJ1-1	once	CASSFPFHAGTGGGTEAFF	TGTGCCAGCAGTTTCCCCTTTCATGCGGGGACAGGGGGAGGAACTGAAGCTTTCTTT
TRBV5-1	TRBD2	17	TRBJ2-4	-	CASSSQLAGGPGNIQYF	TGCGCCAGCAGCTCCCAGTTAGCGGGAGGGCCTGGGAACATTCAGTACTTC